Shown below are 32 T cell receptor beta chains from a single sample sequenced in a study of regulatory T cells in long-lasting Graves disease. Time point of the sample: newly diagnosed GD, antithyroid drugs for less than 3 months. Extracted PBMC RNA gave rise to the TCR library. Combining iRepertoire HTBI primers with Arm-PCR of CDR3 regions, the authors built TCR beta libraries. Via MiXCR, TCRdb re-called the multiplex PCR reads, giving one row per CDR3 protein. Counted here are hundreds of thousands of distinct CDR3 sequences, less than 20% occurring once; the ten biggest clones make up approximately 18%. These same records also appear under a second study, on T cells in Graves' hyperthyroidism and ophthalmopathy.

The sequences come from peripheral blood mononuclear cells (PBMCs), collected at new diagnosis, from a patient treated with antithyroid drugs. The receptor set was obtained from a woman aged 30 to 39 with Graves disease.

The J gene is TRBJ2-5, the V gene TRBV2; D is unclear. CDR1 SNHLY and CDR2 FYNNEI come from the germline V gene. The CDR3 has 13 residues. V lost 6 bases and J lost 5, with 13 bases in between. The CDR3 DNA follows: TGTGCCAGCAGAAATGTCCCTGGGGAGACCCAGTACTTC. It specifies CASRNVPGETQYF.

This clonotype showed up just once. The chain links TRBV28 to TRBJ2-2, with D perhaps matching TRBD1 or TRBD2 (7 bases each). The germline CDR1 and CDR2 sequences are MDHEN and SYDVKM. The CDR3 loop spans 14 amino acids. Trimming removed 11 bases from V and 0 bases from J, with 13 bases in between. CDR3 in DNA: TGTGCCGCCCCAGGGGGGGCGAACACCGGGGAGCTGTTTTTT. Translation: CAAPGGANTGELFF.

The chain recombines TRBV30 with TRBJ2-3, with 10 bases matching TRBD1. Germline CDR1 and CDR2: GTSNPN and SVGIG (reference sequence). CDR3 length: 14 amino acids. V dropped 3 bases and J dropped 5; count of bases not matched to a gene: 5. Written as DNA, the CDR3 is TGTGCCTGGAGAGGGACAGGGGAGGGAGATACGCAGTATTTT. Protein sequence: CAWRGTGEGDTQYF.

V gene TRBV18 combines with J gene TRBJ1-3; D gene unclear. Germline CDR1 and CDR2: KGHSH and LQKENI. The V and J ends lost 0 bases and 4 bases respectively, with 10 bases between them. The CDR3 totals 15 residues. CDR3 bases: TGTGCCAGCTCACCACCTGTGCTGTCAGGAAACACCATATATTTT. Its protein is CASSPPVLSGNTIYF.

Notes on this clonotype: One base separates it from a far larger clone, so it is likely a read error. The chain has TRBV6-1 and TRBJ1-1, with D hard to call. CDR3 length: 13 residues. CDR1 MNHNS and CDR2 SASEGT come from the germline V gene. CDR3 nucleotide sequence: TGTGCCGGCAGTTACCGGGAGAACACTGAAGCTTTCTTT. This codes for CAGSYRENTEAFF.

This clonotype was observed a few times. The chain is built from TRBV5-5 and TRBJ2-7; 9 nucleotides agree with TRBD2. Germline V gene data show CDR1 as SGHKS and CDR2 as YYEKEE (reference sequence). The CDR3 is 15 residues long. The V and J ends lost 4 bases and 4 bases, in that order; junction bases with no gene match: 9. The CDR3 region is CASSHGTSLLYEQYF. CDR3 DNA: TGTGCCAGCAGCCATGGGACTAGCCTCCTGTACGAGCAGTACTTC.

The chain recombines TRBV5-1 with TRBJ1-1; weak D call: TRBD1 (5 bases). Trimming cost V 2 bases and J 1 base, with 15 bases left between them. The CDR3 contains 16 residues. Germline V lookup: CDR1 SGHRS, CDR2 YFSETQ. Here the CDR3 DNA reads TGCGCCAGCAGCTTCCGGGGCGATGAGGGGAACACTGAAGCTTTCTTT. Amino acids: CASSFRGDEGNTEAFF.

With regard to this clonotype: A much larger clone differs from this one at a single base, so this may be a read error. This chain connects TRBV11-3 to TRBJ1-4; D is uncertain. Germline CDR1 SGHNT, CDR2 YENEEA. The CDR3 extends over 15 amino acids. In DNA form, the CDR3 reads TGTGTCAGCAGCTTAGGAGGTGCAACTAATGAAAAACTGTTTTTT. Protein product: CVSSLGGATNEKLFF. The variable domain in full, with the rest retrieved from reference TRBV11-3 and TRBJ1-4, is EAGVVQSPRYKIIEKKQPVAFWCNPISGHNTLYWYLQNLGQGPELLIRYENEEAVDDSQLPKDRFSAERLKGVDSTLKIQPAELGDSAVYLCVSSLGGATNEKLFFGSGTQLSVL.

This clonotype is a singleton in its sample. This is likely an artifact of a read error, given a far larger clone one base away. The chain couples TRBV7-2 to TRBJ2-7; maybe TRBD2 (6 bases). Looked up from germline, CDR1 is SGHTA and CDR2 is FQGNSA. The CDR3 runs to 15 residues. CDR3 sequence reads: CANSSLAVSSYEQYF. The CDR3 nucleotides are TGTGCCAACAGCTCCTTAGCGGTGAGCTCCTACGAGCAGTACTTC.

This clonotype was seen more than once but under ten times. The genes are TRBV20-1 and TRBJ2-1; 9 bases are shared with TRBD1. This CDR3 is built from 19 residues. Germline V gene sequence: CDR1 DFQATT, CDR2 SNEGSKA (reference sequence). V lost 6 bases, J lost 4 bases, and 22 bases stayed unmatched. The CDR3 loop is CSAPDNRGPNPLTYNEQFF. For the CDR3, the DNA is TGCAGTGCACCGGACAACAGGGGGCCCAACCCTTTAACGTACAATGAGCAGTTCTTC.

This clonotype has at least ten counts. V and J are TRBV20-1 and TRBJ2-2; D remains ambiguous. This CDR3 is built from 14 residues. The V gene lost 0 bases and the J gene lost 5 bases, with 10 bases spanning the gap. Germline V lookup: CDR1 DFQATT, CDR2 SNEGSKA (reference sequence). The CDR3 is CSARDIMETGELFF. The CDR3 nucleotides read TGCAGTGCTAGAGATATTATGGAGACCGGGGAGCTGTTTTTT.

This clonotype was found many times. The gene calls are TRBV7-9 and TRBJ2-1, with D hard to call. Trimming removed 5 bases at V and 6 bases at J, with 17 bases between. The CDR3 contains 15 residues. The germline V gene encodes CDR1 SEHNR and CDR2 FQNEAQ (reference sequence). CDR3 region: CASSVWLFTPNEQFF. Written as DNA, the CDR3 is TGTGCCAGCAGCGTTTGGCTCTTTACACCCAATGAGCAGTTCTTC.

In this sample, this clonotype turned up many times. This rearrangement joins TRBV28 to TRBJ2-2; no reliable D call. V lost 7 bases to trimming and J lost 0 bases, with 15 bases between them. The CDR3 loop spans 16 amino acids. The germline gives CDR1 MDHEN, CDR2 SYDVKM. Written as DNA, the CDR3 is TGTGCCAGCACCAAGACGGTAATCTCGAACACCGGGGAGCTGTTTTTT. It yields the protein CASTKTVISNTGELFF.

This clonotype was found many times. The genes are TRBV24-1 and TRBJ1-1, with D possibly matching TRBD1 (6 bases). The CDR3 length is 14 residues. Trimming removed 7 bases at V and 3 bases at J, with 14 bases between. The germline V gene has CDR1 KGHDR and CDR2 SFDVKD. CDR3 in DNA: TGTGCCACCAGCACCGGGGGGCGACACACTGAAGCTTTCTTT. Protein sequence: CATSTGGRHTEAFF.

This clonotype was detected ten times or more. The V gene is TRBV6-5, the J gene TRBJ2-7; D gene uncertain. V lost 0 bases and J lost 1, with 10 bases in between. The CDR3 is 15 residues long. Germline V gives CDR1 MNHEY, CDR2 SVGAGI. Here the CDR3 reads CASSYSSYRSYEQYF. DNA for the CDR3: TGTGCCAGCAGTTACTCCTCCTATAGGTCCTACGAGCAGTACTTC.

Note on this clonotype: A much larger clone sits a single nucleotide away, making a read error possible. V usage is TRBV12-3 or TRBV12-4 and J usage is TRBJ1-4; 8 nucleotides align to TRBD1. The J segment lost 7 bases and the V segment lost 8 bases, leaving 9 bases of the junction unmatched. CDR3 length equals 14 residues. The CDR3 spells CASGWTGLAEKLFF. CDR3 nucleotides: TGTGCCAGCGGTTGGACAGGGTTGGCTGAAAAACTGTTTTTT.

The chain is built from TRBV5-6 and TRBJ2-7; D uncertain. V was shortened by 3 bases and J by 0 bases, with 13 bases between the two germline ends. This CDR3 comprises 15 residues. The germline V gene encodes CDR1 SGHDT and CDR2 YYEEEE. In DNA, the CDR3 is TGTGCCAGCAGCTCGTTAATGGTCCTCTCCTACGAGCAGTACTTC. Its translation is CASSSLMVLSYEQYF. The complete variable domain, with remaining parts taken from reference TRBV5-6 and TRBJ2-7, reads DAGVTQSPTHLIKTRGQQVTLRCSPKSGHDTVSWYQQALGQGPQFIFQYYEEEERQRGNFPDRFSGHQFPNYSSELNVNALLLGDSALYLCASSSLMVLSYEQYFGPGTRLTVT.

This clonotype was detected many times. The chain is built from TRBV2 and TRBJ2-1; 11 bases align to TRBD2. The CDR3 is 18 amino acids. Germline CDR1 reads SNHLY; CDR2 reads FYNNEI. Trimming cost V 5 bases and J 2 bases; bases outside gene matches: 11. This chain's CDR3 is CASSPGVAGGRAYNEQFF. The CDR3 DNA reads TGTGCCAGCAGTCCTGGGGTAGCGGGAGGGAGGGCCTACAATGAGCAGTTCTTC.

At least ten counts were recorded for this clonotype. The V call is TRBV2, the J call TRBJ1-2; 9 bases are a match to TRBD1. Germline V gives CDR1 SNHLY, CDR2 FYNNEI. After removal of 8 bases from V and 8 bases from J, the junction contained 12 bases not matched to a gene. CDR3 length: 14 residues. This CDR3 is CASGGTGRTRGYTF. The CDR3 DNA reads as TGTGCCAGCGGAGGGACAGGGAGAACTAGGGGCTACACCTTC.

The table lists this clonotype with a few counts. The genes are TRBV12-3 or TRBV12-4 and TRBJ2-1; the D is unclear. V was shortened by 7 bases and J by 3 bases, with 19 bases between the two germline ends. The CDR3 length is 16 residues. The CDR3 region has the DNA TGTGCCAGCACCCGACGAGCGACCTCCTACTACAATGAGCAGTTCTTC. Its translation: CASTRRATSYYNEQFF.

This clonotype was seen just once. This chain links TRBV25-1 with TRBJ1-6; D is possibly TRBD1 (5 bases). The germline V gene encodes CDR1 MGHDK and CDR2 SYGVNS. The CDR3 consists of 15 residues. Trimming cost V 1 base and J 7 bases, with 11 bases left between them. The CDR3 loop is CASSEWGGENSPLHF. The CDR3 coding sequence is TGTGCCAGCAGTGAATGGGGGGGGGAGAATTCACCCCTCCACTTT.

To note about this clonotype: This may stem from a read error, because a much larger clone lies one nucleotide away. The gene calls are TRBV5-1 and TRBJ1-1; no firm D call. V lost 7 bases, J lost 1 base, and 11 bases lay in between. The germline gives CDR1 SGHRS, CDR2 YFSETQ. The CDR3 contains 13 residues. This CDR3 is CASGLRGNTEAFF. In DNA form, the CDR3 reads TGCGCCAGCGGACTGCGGGGGAACACTGAAGCTTTCTTT.

This clonotype occurred a few times. This chain connects TRBV20-1 to TRBJ2-1; TRBD2 matches 16 bases. This CDR3 has 19 amino acids. The V and J ends lost 1 base and 7 bases, in that order; junction bases with no gene match: 13. Germline V gene data show CDR1 as DFQATT and CDR2 as SNEGSKA (reference sequence). The CDR3 region is CSARGLGLAGGPLGNEQFF. The CDR3, as DNA: TGCAGTGCTAGAGGATTGGGACTAGCGGGAGGGCCTCTTGGAAATGAGCAGTTCTTC.

The table lists this clonotype with a few counts. This rearrangement joins TRBV27 to TRBJ1-2; no firm D call. The CDR3 is made up of 13 amino acids. Trimming took off 2 bases at V and 5 bases at J, with 9 bases between the two ends. The V gene's germline CDR1 is MNHEY and CDR2 SMNVEV (reference sequence). For the CDR3, the DNA is TGTGCCAGCAGTTTAGCGGGCACTTATGGCTACACCTTC. Protein: CASSLAGTYGYTF.

This clonotype was seen ten or more times. V and J are TRBV2 and TRBJ1-1, with D tentatively TRBD1 (5 bases). The germline V gene has CDR1 SNHLY and CDR2 FYNNEI. The CDR3 sequence is 14 residues long. V lost 2 bases and J 1 base, leaving 8 bases between the germline ends. The DNA of the CDR3 is TGTGCCAGCAGTGAAAGGGGTGGGAACACTGAAGCTTTCTTT. Translation: CASSERGGNTEAFF.

Comment on this clonotype: One base away lies a much larger clone, so this may be a sequencing read error. This chain links TRBV12-3 or TRBV12-4 with TRBJ1-4; no definite D call. The CDR3 is made up of 15 amino acids. The DNA of the CDR3 is TGTGCCAGCAGTTTATTCGGTGCAACTAATGAAAAACTGGTTTTT. Translated, it gives CASSLFGATNEKLVF.

This clonotype was recorded a few times. This CDR3 is CSASGPWRGQETQYF. CDR3 DNA: TGCAGTGCTAGCGGGCCCTGGAGGGGCCAAGAGACCCAGTACTTC. The chain is built from TRBV20-1 and TRBJ2-5; the D gene is possibly TRBD2 (6 bases). The germline CDR1 and CDR2 sequences are DFQATT and SNEGSKA (reference sequence). Trimming took off 3 bases at V and 1 base at J, with 15 bases between the two ends. CDR3 length: 15 amino acids.

This clonotype was recorded at least ten times. The chain has TRBV20-1 and TRBJ2-7; 7 bases align to TRBD1. There are 16 residues in the CDR3. Germline trimming cut 3 bases from V and 4 bases from J; bases unmatched to any gene: 15. Germline V gives CDR1 DFQATT, CDR2 SNEGSKA (reference sequence). For the CDR3, the DNA is TGCAGTGCTAGGAGTCTGGGACAGCAATGGATGTACGAGCAGTACTTC. Its translation is CSARSLGQQWMYEQYF.

This clonotype was seen many times. The gene calls are TRBV6-1 and TRBJ1-3; D may be TRBD1 (6 bases). CDR1 is MNHNS, CDR2 SASEGT, per germline. Trimming cost V 6 bases and J 0 bases, with 21 bases left between them. The CDR3 length is 18 residues. The CDR3 protein is CASREQPLQGYSGNTIYF. The CDR3 nucleotides read TGTGCCAGCAGGGAACAACCTCTACAGGGCTACTCTGGAAACACCATATATTTT.

Many counts were recorded for this clonotype. V and J are TRBV28 and TRBJ1-1; D is unclear. V lost 6 bases and J lost 10, with 24 bases in between. Germline V gene data show CDR1 as MDHEN and CDR2 as SYDVKM. The CDR3 is made up of 15 amino acids. CDR3 sequence reads: CASSNSPRRPTGAFF. In nucleotides, the CDR3 is TGTGCCAGCAGCAACTCCCCGAGACGTCCCACGGGAGCTTTCTTT.

This clonotype was detected only a few times. This chain joins TRBV13 and TRBJ2-5, with TRBD1 as a possible D gene (5 bases). V lost 3 bases to trimming and J lost 5 bases, with 16 bases between them. Germline V gene sequence: CDR1 PRHDT, CDR2 FYEKMQ (reference sequence). CDR3 length: 15 residues. The DNA for the CDR3 is TGTGCCAGCAGCTTTGAAGATGTGGGGCGGGAGACCCAGTACTTC. Protein sequence: CASSFEDVGRETQYF.

This clonotype showed up many times. The chain has TRBV19 and TRBJ1-6, with TRBD1 as a possible D gene (5 bases). CDR1 is LNHDA and CDR2 is SQIVND in the germline V gene (reference sequence). The CDR3 is 14 residues long. Trimming took off 6 bases at V and 7 bases at J, with 13 bases between the two ends. The CDR3 coding sequence is TGTGCCAGTAGAAAAGGACAAGGAAATTCACCCCTCCACTTT. Amino acid sequence: CASRKGQGNSPLHF. Full variable domain (outside the CDR3, taken from reference TRBV19 and TRBJ1-6): DGGITQSPKYLFRKEGQNVTLSCEQNLNHDAMYWYRQDPGQGLRLIYYSQIVNDFQKGDIAEGYSVSREKKESFPLTVTSAQKNPTAFYLCASRKGQGNSPLHFGNGTRLTVT.